The rows below give T cell receptor beta chains drawn from one sample of a study of T-cell memory formation after mild COVID-19. TCRdb used MiXCR to reprocess the 5' RACE reads, holding one entry per CDR3 protein. In the table there are fewer than 350,000 distinct CDR3 sequences, about 20% of which are singletons. The sample comprised PBMCs or a T cell subset sorted from them (not recorded which). The receptor source for this set is a man aged 18 to 35 who had mild COVID-19 (a few samples of this study predate the infection). Cell type and time point are not known. CDR3s include the opening cysteine and the closing phenylalanine or tryptophan. A D gene is named only where the DNA matches it firmly. Rows give clone size only sometimes, using once, few, many, or a class for an expanded clone.

size: NA; J: TRBJ2-1; D: TRBD1; V: TRBV28; CDR3: CASRSTGDNEQFF; DNA: TGTGCCAGCAGATCTACAGGGGACAATGAGCAGTTCTTC
size: NA; J: TRBJ2-1; D: TRBD2; V: TRBV28; CDR3: CASSLPLASSYNEQFF; DNA: TGTGCCAGCAGTTTACCACTAGCGTCCTCCTACAATGAGCAGTTCTTC
size: many; J: TRBJ2-4; D: NA; V: TRBV9; CDR3: CASSTGEVNIQYF; DNA: TGTGCCAGCAGCACCGGAGAGGTAAACATTCAGTACTTC
size: few; J: TRBJ2-5; D: TRBD2; V: TRBV28; CDR3: CASSGDIGLADQETQYF; DNA: TGTGCCAGCAGTGGGGATATTGGACTAGCGGACCAAGAGACCCAGTACTTC
size: few; J: TRBJ1-4; D: NA; V: TRBV5-1; CDR3: CASSLLGRVGEKLFF; DNA: TGCGCCAGCAGCTTGCTGGGCAGGGTCGGCGAAAAACTGTTTTTT
size: few; J: TRBJ2-3; D: NA; V: TRBV6-5; CDR3: CASSYSIAGAATDTQYF; DNA: TGTGCCAGCAGTTACTCGATCGCGGGGGCGGCCACAGATACGCAGTATTTT
size: NA; J: TRBJ1-2; D: NA; V: TRBV29-1; CDR3: CSVDVGGYGYTF; DNA: TGCAGCGTTGATGTAGGAGGTTATGGCTACACCTTC
size: NA; J: TRBJ2-2; D: TRBD2; V: TRBV5-5; CDR3: CASSHGLAGGRGELFF; DNA: TGTGCCAGCAGCCATGGACTAGCGGGGGGCCGAGGGGAGCTGTTTTTT
size: NA; J: TRBJ1-2; D: NA; V: TRBV18; CDR3: CASSPTWVGTPNGYTF; DNA: TGTGCCAGCTCACCCACGTGGGTCGGGACACCAAATGGCTACACCTTC
size: NA; J: TRBJ2-3; D: NA; V: TRBV5-1; CDR3: CASSEGGWDTQYF; DNA: TGCGCCAGCAGCGAAGGGGGTTGGGATACGCAGTATTTT
size: few; J: TRBJ2-3; D: TRBD2; V: TRBV20-1; CDR3: CSAPPGRVGDTQYF; DNA: TGCAGTGCACCCCCCGGGAGGGTTGGAGATACGCAGTATTTT
size: NA; J: TRBJ1-4; D: NA; V: TRBV2; CDR3: CASSMGTTREKLFF; DNA: TGTGCCAGCAGCATGGGGACAACTCGTGAAAAACTGTTTTTT
size: NA; J: TRBJ2-1; D: NA; V: TRBV24-1; CDR3: CATSETSYNEQFF; DNA: TGTGCCACCAGTGAAACATCCTACAATGAGCAGTTCTTC
size: few; J: TRBJ1-1; D: TRBD1; V: TRBV7-9; CDR3: CASSLVGQGPENTEAFF; DNA: TGTGCCAGCAGCTTAGTGGGACAGGGCCCCGAGAACACTGAAGCTTTCTTT
size: NA; J: TRBJ1-2; D: NA; V: TRBV4-3; CDR3: CASSQETWVNYGYTF; DNA: TGCGCCAGCAGCCAAGAAACATGGGTAAACTATGGCTACACCTTC
size: few; J: TRBJ2-1; D: NA; V: TRBV4-3; CDR3: CASSPTAYNEQFF; DNA: TGCGCCAGCAGCCCGACAGCTTACAATGAGCAGTTCTTC
size: NA; J: TRBJ2-7; D: NA; V: TRBV10-3; CDR3: CAISELAGFDEQYF; DNA: TGTGCCATCAGTGAGTTGGCAGGTTTCGACGAGCAGTACTTC
size: few; J: TRBJ2-7; D: NA; V: TRBV7-3; CDR3: CASSPQPVPVVHEQYF; DNA: TGTGCCAGCAGCCCCCAGCCGGTCCCGGTGGTCCACGAGCAGTACTTC
size: NA; J: TRBJ1-1; D: NA; V: TRBV28; CDR3: CASSRTTTAANTEAFF; DNA: TGTGCCAGCAGTCGTACGACGACGGCCGCTAACACTGAAGCTTTCTTT
size: few; J: TRBJ1-1; D: TRBD1; V: TRBV12-3/TRBV12-4; CDR3: CASRKQGVNTEAFF; DNA: TGTGCCAGCCGAAAACAGGGGGTAAACACTGAAGCTTTCTTT
size: NA; J: TRBJ2-5; D: NA; V: TRBV7-2; CDR3: CASSLALVPQETQYF; DNA: TGTGCCAGCAGCTTAGCGCTAGTTCCTCAAGAGACCCAGTACTTC
size: few; J: TRBJ2-1; D: NA; V: TRBV3-1; CDR3: CASSQEGTGWLDNEQFF; DNA: TGTGCCAGCAGCCAAGAGGGTACAGGGTGGCTTGACAATGAGCAGTTCTTC
size: few; J: TRBJ2-3; D: NA; V: TRBV7-2; CDR3: CASSSWGDTTDTQYF; DNA: TGTGCCAGCAGCAGCTGGGGGGACACCACAGATACGCAGTATTTT
size: NA; J: TRBJ2-5; D: NA; V: TRBV5-8; CDR3: CASSGRSDTETQYF; DNA: TGTGCCAGCAGCGGCCGATCGGATACGGAGACCCAGTACTTC
size: few; J: TRBJ2-3; D: NA; V: TRBV18; CDR3: CASSPNRGTDTQYF; DNA: TGTGCCAGCTCACCAAACAGGGGCACAGATACGCAGTATTTT
size: NA; J: TRBJ2-3; D: NA; V: TRBV12-3/TRBV12-4; CDR3: CASSRTVDTQYF; DNA: TGTGCCAGCAGTCGGACTGTAGATACGCAGTATTTT
size: few; J: TRBJ2-3; D: TRBD2; V: TRBV12-3/TRBV12-4; CDR3: CASSILAGGDTQYF; DNA: TGTGCCAGCAGTATCCTAGCGGGGGGAGATACGCAGTATTTT
size: many; J: TRBJ2-4; D: NA; V: TRBV6-2/TRBV6-3; CDR3: CASSPDPSAKNIQYF; DNA: TGTGCCAGCAGCCCTGACCCCTCAGCCAAAAACATTCAGTACTTC
size: NA; J: TRBJ2-2; D: NA; V: TRBV4-2; CDR3: CASSQDWGNTGELFF; DNA: TGTGCCAGCAGCCAAGATTGGGGGAACACCGGGGAGCTGTTTTTT
size: NA; J: TRBJ2-1; D: NA; V: TRBV27; CDR3: CASSFTGAYNEQFF; DNA: TGTGCCAGCAGCTTTACGGGGGCTTACAATGAGCAGTTCTTC
size: NA; J: TRBJ2-5; D: NA; V: TRBV20-1; CDR3: CSARRETQYF; DNA: TGCAGTGCTCGCAGAGAGACCCAGTACTTC
size: few; J: TRBJ2-3; D: NA; V: TRBV9; CDR3: CASSVQRWGTDTQYF; DNA: TGTGCCAGCAGCGTACAGAGGTGGGGCACAGATACGCAGTATTTT
size: NA; J: TRBJ2-5; D: TRBD2; V: TRBV5-1; CDR3: CASNPLAGAQETQYF; DNA: TGCGCCAGCAACCCACTAGCGGGGGCCCAAGAGACCCAGTACTTC
size: NA; J: TRBJ1-1; D: TRBD1; V: TRBV6-2/TRBV6-3; CDR3: CASSSARTGRDTEAFF; DNA: TGTGCCAGCAGCTCAGCGCGGACAGGGCGGGACACTGAAGCTTTCTTT
size: many; J: TRBJ2-7; D: NA; V: TRBV5-1; CDR3: CASSGATYEQYF; DNA: TGCGCCAGCAGCGGGGCTACCTACGAGCAGTACTTC
size: NA; J: TRBJ1-1; D: NA; V: TRBV6-6; CDR3: CASTLGRVNTEAFF; DNA: TGTGCCAGCACCCTCGGGCGGGTGAACACTGAAGCTTTCTTT
size: many; J: TRBJ2-2; D: NA; V: TRBV6-5; CDR3: CASSYSFTGELFF; DNA: TGTGCCAGCAGTTACTCGTTCACCGGGGAGCTGTTTTTT
size: few; J: TRBJ2-1; D: TRBD2; V: TRBV6-5; CDR3: CASSYAGGRYNEQFF; DNA: TGTGCCAGCAGTTACGCGGGGGGGAGGTACAATGAGCAGTTCTTC
size: few; J: TRBJ2-1; D: NA; V: TRBV7-3; CDR3: CASSLNGLADEQFF; DNA: TGTGCCAGCAGCTTAAACGGTCTAGCCGATGAGCAGTTCTTC
size: few; J: TRBJ2-6; D: NA; V: TRBV6-2/TRBV6-3; CDR3: CALAAYSGANVLTF; DNA: TGTGCCCTCGCGGCGTACTCTGGGGCCAACGTCCTGACTTTC
size: few; J: TRBJ1-4; D: NA; V: TRBV18; CDR3: CASSPRQASGEKLFF; DNA: TGTGCCAGCTCACCTCGACAGGCATCTGGAGAAAAACTGTTTTTT
size: NA; J: TRBJ2-7; D: TRBD1; V: TRBV7-3; CDR3: CASSLQGTGPYEQYF; DNA: TGTGCCAGCAGCTTACAAGGGACAGGGCCCTACGAGCAGTACTTC
size: NA; J: TRBJ1-1; D: NA; V: TRBV7-3; CDR3: CASSSEGRTEAFF; DNA: TGTGCCAGCAGCTCAGAAGGGAGGACTGAAGCTTTCTTT
size: few; J: TRBJ2-7; D: NA; V: TRBV5-1; CDR3: CASSLGQGGFGEQYF; DNA: TGCGCCAGCAGCTTGGGGCAGGGGGGCTTCGGCGAGCAGTACTTC
size: NA; J: TRBJ1-1; D: TRBD1; V: TRBV20-1; CDR3: CSAWTGDTEAFF; DNA: TGCAGTGCCTGGACAGGAGACACTGAAGCTTTCTTT
size: NA; J: TRBJ1-2; D: NA; V: TRBV6-5; CDR3: CASSYFRSFGYGYTF; DNA: TGTGCCAGCAGTTACTTCAGGTCCTTCGGCTATGGCTACACCTTC
size: NA; J: TRBJ2-3; D: NA; V: TRBV6-1; CDR3: CASSPYSDTQYF; DNA: TGTGCCAGCAGTCCTTACTCCGATACGCAGTATTTT
size: few; J: TRBJ2-1; D: NA; V: TRBV2; CDR3: CASSKAESSYNEQFF; DNA: TGTGCCAGCAGTAAAGCGGAGAGCTCCTACAATGAGCAGTTCTTC